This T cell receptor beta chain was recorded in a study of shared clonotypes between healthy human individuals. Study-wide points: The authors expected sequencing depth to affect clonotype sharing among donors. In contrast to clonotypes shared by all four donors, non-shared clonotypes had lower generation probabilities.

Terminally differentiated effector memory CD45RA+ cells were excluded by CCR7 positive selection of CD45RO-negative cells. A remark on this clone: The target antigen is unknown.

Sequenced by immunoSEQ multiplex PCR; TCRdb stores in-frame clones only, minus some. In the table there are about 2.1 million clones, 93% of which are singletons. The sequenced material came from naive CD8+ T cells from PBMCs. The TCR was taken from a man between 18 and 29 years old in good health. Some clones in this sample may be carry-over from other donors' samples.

CDR3 DNA: TGCGCCAGCAGAGCTCCGGACAGGGGGCTTGGAGATACGCAGTATTTT. This gives the protein CASRAPDRGLGDTQYF. The rearrangement joins TRBV5-1 to TRBJ2-3, with TRBD1 identical over 11 bases. The germline V gene has CDR1 SGHRS and CDR2 YFSETQ. V lost 5 bases to trimming and J lost 5 bases; unmatched junction nucleotides: 10. The CDR3 extends over 16 amino acids. Full variable domain (rest looked up from reference TRBV5-1 and TRBJ2-3): KAGVTQTPRYLIKTRGQQVTLSCSPISGHRSVSWYQQTPGQGLQFLFEYFSETQRNKGNFPGRFSGRQFSNSRSEMNVSTLELGDSALYLCASRAPDRGLGDTQYFGPGTRLTVL.